Below, 4 T cell receptor beta chains from the same sample are listed, as sequenced in a study of T cell responses to AZD1222 COVID-19 vaccine. Repertoires were generated with immunoSEQ multiplex PCR, while TCRdb's copy carries only in-frame clones and drops some. The sample has about 110,000 clones; around 90% are singletons. The sample was peripheral blood, taken on day 0 of AZD1222 vaccination. The receptors here all came from an adult in good health.

V is TRBV5-1 and J is TRBJ1-1; 9 bases line up with TRBD1. J gave up 6 bases and V 4 bases, and 4 bases lay outside the gene matches. Germline lookup yields CDR1 SGHRS and CDR2 YFSETQ. CDR3 length: 13 amino acids. This chain's CDR3 is CASSADRGSEAFF. The CDR3 region has the DNA TGCGCCAGCAGCGCCGACAGGGGGTCTGAAGCTTTCTTT.

The chain has TRBV7-3 and TRBJ2-2; 8 bases are shared with TRBD2. Germline V CDR1 and CDR2: SGHTA, FQGTGA. CDR3 size: 16 residues. Trimming removed 5 bases from V and 7 bases from J; junction bases left unmatched: 12. The CDR3 DNA reads as TGTGCCAGCAGCCCCTCGGGAGCGGGGGAGGGCGGGGAGCTGTTTTTT. Translating gives CASSPSGAGEGGELFF.

Only one count was recorded for this clone. This chain joins TRBV2 and TRBJ1-1, with D perhaps TRBD1 (6 bases). Germline V CDR1 and CDR2: SNHLY, FYNNEI. The CDR3 runs to 15 residues. V lost 6 bases and J lost 4, with 18 bases in between. The CDR3 sequence is CASRVPKDRPTEAFF. In DNA, the CDR3 is TGTGCCAGCAGGGTTCCAAAGGACAGACCCACTGAAGCTTTCTTT. Combining the CDR3 with reference TRBV2 and TRBJ1-1 gives the whole variable domain EPEVTQTPSHQVTQMGQEVILRCVPISNHLYFYWYRQILGQKVEFLVSFYNNEISEKSEIFDDQFSVERPDGSNFTLKIRSTKLEDSAMYFCASRVPKDRPTEAFFGQGTRLTVV.

The V gene is TRBV27, the J gene TRBJ2-7; TRBD1 is a possible D gene (5 bases). The germline CDR1 and CDR2 sequences are MNHEY and SMNVEV (reference sequence). This CDR3 contains 14 residues. The V end lost 0 bases, the J end lost 10 bases, and 16 bases lay between the germline ends. Written as DNA, the CDR3 is TGTGCCAGCAGTTTATCCCTCTTCGTCAGGGAACAGTACTTC. As protein: CASSLSLFVREQYF.